Listed below are T cell receptor beta chains from one sample, sequenced in a study of blood T cell repertoires in COVID-19. The method was immunoSEQ multiplex PCR; TCRdb's version includes in-frame clones alone and lacks a portion of them. The table has some 350,000 clones, 80% to 90% seen once. Input material: PBMCs or T cells enriched from blood (not recorded which). Every receptor here comes from a man aged 18 to 30 who had recovered from COVID-19. Each CDR3 is given with its conserved first and last residue. D genes are given only for firm matches.

CDR3 protein: CASSKRPTSPNEQFF
CDR3 DNA: TGTGCCAGCAGTAAGAGACCAACTAGCCCCAATGAGCAGTTCTTC
J gene: TRBJ2-1
V gene: TRBV2
D gene: .

CDR3 protein: CASSPGGASGQETQYF
CDR3 DNA: TGTGCCAGCAGTCCGGGAGGGGCTAGCGGCCAAGAGACCCAGTACTTC
J gene: TRBJ2-5
V gene: TRBV5-4
D gene: TRBD2

CDR3 protein: CASSGQINQPQHF
CDR3 DNA: TGTGCCAGCAGCGGACAGATAAATCAGCCCCAGCATTTT
J gene: TRBJ1-5
V gene: TRBV7-8
D gene: .

CDR3 protein: CASSISTNTGELFF
CDR3 DNA: TGTGCCAGTAGTATATCAACGAACACCGGGGAGCTGTTTTTT
J gene: TRBJ2-2
V gene: TRBV19
D gene: .

CDR3 protein: CASSPDRGRAFF
CDR3 DNA: TGTGCCAGCAGCCCTGACAGGGGACGAGCTTTCTTT
J gene: TRBJ1-1
V gene: TRBV7-2
D gene: TRBD1

CDR3 protein: CASSSFGGYEKLFF
CDR3 DNA: TGTGCCAGCAGCTCGTTTGGGGGGTATGAAAAACTGTTTTTT
J gene: TRBJ1-4
V gene: TRBV3-1/TRBV3-2
D gene: .

CDR3 protein: CASSPTGTSGDYNEQFF
CDR3 DNA: TGTGCCAGCAGCCCCACCGGGACTAGCGGGGACTACAATGAGCAGTTCTTC
J gene: TRBJ2-1
V gene: TRBV7-3
D gene: TRBD2

CDR3 protein: CAWEVSGGSSYEQYF
CDR3 DNA: TGTGCCTGGGAGGTTTCTGGAGGGAGCTCCTACGAGCAGTACTTC
J gene: TRBJ2-7
V gene: TRBV30
D gene: .

CDR3 protein: CASSYAGAGYTF
CDR3 DNA: TGTGCCAGCAGTTACGCAGGGGCTGGCTACACCTTC
J gene: TRBJ1-2
V gene: TRBV6-6
D gene: .

CDR3 protein: CASSFRGLETQYF
CDR3 DNA: TGTGCCAGCAGCTTCAGGGGGCTAGAGACCCAGTACTTC
J gene: TRBJ2-5
V gene: TRBV7-2
D gene: TRBD1

CDR3 protein: CASSQGKGGTPQFF
CDR3 DNA: TGCGCCAGCAGCCAAGGAAAGGGAGGGACCCCCCAGTTCTTC
J gene: TRBJ2-1
V gene: TRBV4-1
D gene: TRBD2

CDR3 protein: CASTPTAGTYGYTF
CDR3 DNA: TGTGCCAGCACCCCAACGGCAGGAACCTATGGCTACACCTTC
J gene: TRBJ1-2
V gene: TRBV3-1/TRBV3-2
D gene: .